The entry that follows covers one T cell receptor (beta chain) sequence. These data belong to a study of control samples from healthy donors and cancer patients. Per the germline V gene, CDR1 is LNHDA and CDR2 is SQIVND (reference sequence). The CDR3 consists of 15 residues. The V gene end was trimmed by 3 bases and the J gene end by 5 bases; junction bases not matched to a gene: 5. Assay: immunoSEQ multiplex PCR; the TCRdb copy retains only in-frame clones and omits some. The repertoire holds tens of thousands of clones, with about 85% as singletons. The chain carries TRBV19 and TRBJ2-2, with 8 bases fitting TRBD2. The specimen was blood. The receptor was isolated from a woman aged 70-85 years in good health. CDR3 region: CASSMRGALTGELFF. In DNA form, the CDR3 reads TGTGCCAGTAGTATGCGGGGGGCTCTGACCGGGGAGCTGTTTTTT.